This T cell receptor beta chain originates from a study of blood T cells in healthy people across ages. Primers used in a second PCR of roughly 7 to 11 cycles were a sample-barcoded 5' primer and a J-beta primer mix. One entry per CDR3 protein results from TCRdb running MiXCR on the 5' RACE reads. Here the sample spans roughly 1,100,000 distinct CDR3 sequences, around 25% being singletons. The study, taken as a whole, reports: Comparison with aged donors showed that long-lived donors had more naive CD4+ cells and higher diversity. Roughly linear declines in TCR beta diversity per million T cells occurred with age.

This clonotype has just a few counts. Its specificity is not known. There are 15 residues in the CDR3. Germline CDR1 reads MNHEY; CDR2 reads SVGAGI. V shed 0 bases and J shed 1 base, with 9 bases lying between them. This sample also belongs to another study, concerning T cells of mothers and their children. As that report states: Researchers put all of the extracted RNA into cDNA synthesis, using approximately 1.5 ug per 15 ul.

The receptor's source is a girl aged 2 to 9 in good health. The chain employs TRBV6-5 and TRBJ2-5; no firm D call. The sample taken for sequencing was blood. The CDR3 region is CASSYSPRLQETQYF. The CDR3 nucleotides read TGTGCCAGCAGTTACTCGCCTAGACTCCAAGAGACCCAGTACTTC.